This T cell receptor (beta chain) was identified in a study of T cell changes during pregnancy in multiple sclerosis. Measured with immunoSEQ multiplex PCR; TCRdb has only the in-frame clones, and not every one. The data hold roughly 30,000 clones, with 85% to 95% observed a single time. The sequence derives from a female donor with multiple sclerosis, enrolled in a pregnancy study. The sample in question was CD4+ T cells from peripheral blood mononuclear cells, obtained in the second trimester of pregnancy.

The CDR3 DNA reads TGTGCCAGCAGCGTAGATTGGCCCAGCTCTGGAAACACCATATATTTT. Its translation: CASSVDWPSSGNTIYF. J is TRBJ1-3 and V is TRBV9; D ambiguous. CDR3 length equals 16 residues. The germline gives CDR1 SGDLS, CDR2 YYNGEE. V gave up 0 bases and J gave up 0 bases, with 10 bases separating them.